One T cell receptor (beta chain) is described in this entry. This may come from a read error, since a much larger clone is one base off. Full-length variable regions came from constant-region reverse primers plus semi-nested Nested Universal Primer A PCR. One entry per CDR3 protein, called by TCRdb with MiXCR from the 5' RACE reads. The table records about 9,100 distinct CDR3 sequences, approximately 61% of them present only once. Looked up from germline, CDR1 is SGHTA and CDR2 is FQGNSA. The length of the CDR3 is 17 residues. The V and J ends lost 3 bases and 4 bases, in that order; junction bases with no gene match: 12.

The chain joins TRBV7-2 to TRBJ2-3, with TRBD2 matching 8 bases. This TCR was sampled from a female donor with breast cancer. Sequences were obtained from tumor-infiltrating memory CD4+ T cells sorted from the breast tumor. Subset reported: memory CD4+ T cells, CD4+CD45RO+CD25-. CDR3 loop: CASSFTNAGGSADTQYF. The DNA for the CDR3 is TGTGCCAGCAGCTTTACTAACGCGGGAGGATCGGCAGATACGCAGTATTTT.